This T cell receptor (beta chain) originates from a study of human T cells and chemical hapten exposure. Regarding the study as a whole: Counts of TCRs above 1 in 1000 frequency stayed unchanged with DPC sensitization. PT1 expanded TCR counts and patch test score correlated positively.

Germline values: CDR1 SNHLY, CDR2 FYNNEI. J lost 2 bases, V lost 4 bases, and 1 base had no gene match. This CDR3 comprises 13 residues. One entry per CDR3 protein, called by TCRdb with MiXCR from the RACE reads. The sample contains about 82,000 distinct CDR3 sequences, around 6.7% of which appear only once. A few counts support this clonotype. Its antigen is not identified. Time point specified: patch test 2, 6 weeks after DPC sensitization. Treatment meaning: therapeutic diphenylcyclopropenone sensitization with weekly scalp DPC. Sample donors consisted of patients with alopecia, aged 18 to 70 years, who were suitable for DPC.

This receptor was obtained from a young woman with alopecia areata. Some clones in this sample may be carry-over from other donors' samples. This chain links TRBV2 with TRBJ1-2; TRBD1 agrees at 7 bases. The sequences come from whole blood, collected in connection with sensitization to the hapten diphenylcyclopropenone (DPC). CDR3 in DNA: TGTGCCAGCAGTGTGGACAGGAACTATGGCTACACCTTC. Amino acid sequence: CASSVDRNYGYTF.